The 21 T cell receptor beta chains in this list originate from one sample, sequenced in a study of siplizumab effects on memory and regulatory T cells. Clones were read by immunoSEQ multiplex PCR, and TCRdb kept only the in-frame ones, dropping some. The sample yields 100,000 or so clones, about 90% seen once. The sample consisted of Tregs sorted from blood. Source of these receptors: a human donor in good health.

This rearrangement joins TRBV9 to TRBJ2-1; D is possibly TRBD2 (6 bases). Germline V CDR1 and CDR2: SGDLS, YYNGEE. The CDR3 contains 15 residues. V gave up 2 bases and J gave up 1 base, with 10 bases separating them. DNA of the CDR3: TGTGCCAGCAGCGTGGGAGGAGGGTCCTACAATGAGCAGTTCTTC. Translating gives CASSVGGGSYNEQFF.

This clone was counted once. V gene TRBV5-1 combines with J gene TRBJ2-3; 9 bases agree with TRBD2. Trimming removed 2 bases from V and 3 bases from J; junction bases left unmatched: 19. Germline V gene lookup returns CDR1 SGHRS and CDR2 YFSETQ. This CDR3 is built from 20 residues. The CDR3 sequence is CASSFSPSGVALRGTDTQYF. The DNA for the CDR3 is TGCGCCAGCAGCTTCTCACCTAGCGGGGTCGCCCTAAGGGGTACAGATACGCAGTATTTT.

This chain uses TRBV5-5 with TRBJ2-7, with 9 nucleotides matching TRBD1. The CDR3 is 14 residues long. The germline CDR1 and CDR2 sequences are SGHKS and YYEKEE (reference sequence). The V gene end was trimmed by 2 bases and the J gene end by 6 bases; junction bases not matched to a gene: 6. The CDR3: CASSFRDRAPEQYF. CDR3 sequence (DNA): TGTGCCAGCAGCTTCCGGGACAGGGCTCCCGAGCAGTACTTC.

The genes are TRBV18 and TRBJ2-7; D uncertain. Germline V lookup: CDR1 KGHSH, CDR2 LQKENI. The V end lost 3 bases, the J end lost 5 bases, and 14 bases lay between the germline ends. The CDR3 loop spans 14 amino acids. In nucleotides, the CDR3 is TGTGCCAGCTCACCGATTTCAGACCCAAACGAGCAGTACTTC. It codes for CASSPISDPNEQYF.

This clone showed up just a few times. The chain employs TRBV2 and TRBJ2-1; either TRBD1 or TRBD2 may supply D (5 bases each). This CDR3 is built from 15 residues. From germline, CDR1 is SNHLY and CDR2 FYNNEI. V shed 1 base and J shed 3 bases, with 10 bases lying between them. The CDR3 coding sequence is TGTGCCAGCAGTGAAGAGGGGAGTCACTACAATGAGCAGTTCTTC. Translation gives CASSEEGSHYNEQFF. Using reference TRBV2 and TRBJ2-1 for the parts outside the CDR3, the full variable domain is EPEVTQTPSHQVTQMGQEVILRCVPISNHLYFYWYRQILGQKVEFLVSFYNNEISEKSEIFDDQFSVERPDGSNFTLKIRSTKLEDSAMYFCASSEEGSHYNEQFFGPGTRLTVL.

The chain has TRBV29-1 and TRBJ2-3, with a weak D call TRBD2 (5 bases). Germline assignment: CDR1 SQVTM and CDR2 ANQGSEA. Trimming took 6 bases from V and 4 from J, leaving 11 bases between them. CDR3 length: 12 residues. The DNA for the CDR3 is TGCAGCGTCGGGATTGTGGCAGATACGCAGTATTTT. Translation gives CSVGIVADTQYF.

As DNA, the CDR3 is TGTGCCAGCAGCTTTTACGGTGGGACCAACACTGAAGCTTTCTTT. This codes for CASSFYGGTNTEAFF. This rearrangement joins TRBV11-2 to TRBJ1-1; D might be TRBD1 (5 bases). Trimming took 3 bases from V and 2 from J, leaving 13 bases between them. This CDR3 comprises 15 residues. The germline V gene has CDR1 SGHAT and CDR2 FQNNGV.

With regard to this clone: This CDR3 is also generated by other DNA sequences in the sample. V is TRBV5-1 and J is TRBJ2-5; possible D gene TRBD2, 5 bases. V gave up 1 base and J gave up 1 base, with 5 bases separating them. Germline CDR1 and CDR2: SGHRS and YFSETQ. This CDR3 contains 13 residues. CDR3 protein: CASSLSGQETQYF. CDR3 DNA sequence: TGCGCCAGCAGCTTGAGCGGCCAAGAGACCCAGTACTTC.

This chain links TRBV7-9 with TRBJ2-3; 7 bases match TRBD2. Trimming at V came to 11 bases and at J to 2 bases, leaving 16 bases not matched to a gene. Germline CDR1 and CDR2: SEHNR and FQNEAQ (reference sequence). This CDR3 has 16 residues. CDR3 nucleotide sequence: TGTGCCGGCAATACCCTTGGACTAGACGACACAGATACGCAGTATTTT. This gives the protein CAGNTLGLDDTDTQYF.

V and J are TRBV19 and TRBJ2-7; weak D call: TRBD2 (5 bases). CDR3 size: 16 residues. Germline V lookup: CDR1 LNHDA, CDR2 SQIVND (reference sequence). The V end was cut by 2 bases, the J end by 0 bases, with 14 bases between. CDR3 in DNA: TGTGCCAGTAGTATAATCTTTAGTGCGGGCTCCTACGAGCAGTACTTC. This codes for CASSIIFSAGSYEQYF. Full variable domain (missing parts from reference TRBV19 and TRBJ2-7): DGGITQSPKYLFRKEGQNVTLSCEQNLNHDAMYWYRQDPGQGLRLIYYSQIVNDFQKGDIAEGYSVSREKKESFPLTVTSAQKNPTAFYLCASSIIFSAGSYEQYFGPGTRLTVT.

The CDR3 sequence is CASSLAGRGAAGYEQYF. In DNA, the CDR3 is TGTGCCAGCAGCTTAGCGGGACGAGGGGCCGCGGGGTACGAGCAGTACTTC. The chain carries TRBV7-9 and TRBJ2-7; the D gene is possibly TRBD2 (6 bases). Germline V gene sequence: CDR1 SEHNR, CDR2 FQNEAQ (reference sequence). The V gene lost 0 bases and the J gene lost 4 bases, with 19 bases spanning the gap. The CDR3 extends over 17 amino acids.

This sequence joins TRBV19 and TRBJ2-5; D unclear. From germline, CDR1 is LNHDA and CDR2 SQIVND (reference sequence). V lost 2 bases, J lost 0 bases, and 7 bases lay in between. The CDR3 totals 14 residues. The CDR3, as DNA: TGTGCCAGTAGTATAAAGTCATACCAAGAGACCCAGTACTTC. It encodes CASSIKSYQETQYF.

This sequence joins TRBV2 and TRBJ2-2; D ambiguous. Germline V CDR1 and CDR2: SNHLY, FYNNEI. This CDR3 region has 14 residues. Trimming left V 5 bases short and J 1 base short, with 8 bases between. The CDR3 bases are TGTGCCAGCAGTCCTGAGCGGAACACCGGGGAGCTGTTTTTT. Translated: CASSPERNTGELFF.

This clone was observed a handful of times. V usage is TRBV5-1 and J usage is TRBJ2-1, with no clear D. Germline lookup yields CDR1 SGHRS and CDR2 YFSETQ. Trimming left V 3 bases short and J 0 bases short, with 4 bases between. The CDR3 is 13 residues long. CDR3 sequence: CASSSSSYNEQFF. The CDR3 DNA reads TGCGCCAGCAGCTCTAGCTCCTACAATGAGCAGTTCTTC. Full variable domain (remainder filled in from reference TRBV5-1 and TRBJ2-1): KAGVTQTPRYLIKTRGQQVTLSCSPISGHRSVSWYQQTPGQGLQFLFEYFSETQRNKGNFPGRFSGRQFSNSRSEMNVSTLELGDSALYLCASSSSSYNEQFFGPGTRLTVL.

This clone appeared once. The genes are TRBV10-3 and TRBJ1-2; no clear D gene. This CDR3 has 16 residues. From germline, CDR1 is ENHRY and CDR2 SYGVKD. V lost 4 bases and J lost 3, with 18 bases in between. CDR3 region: CAISVALLSDHYGYTF. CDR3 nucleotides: TGTGCCATCAGTGTGGCCCTCCTATCTGATCACTATGGCTACACCTTC.

The CDR3 nucleotides are TGTGCCAGTAGTGTTAGACAGCTCACAGATACGCAGTATTTT. Amino acids: CASSVRQLTDTQYF. The chain carries TRBV19 and TRBJ2-3; a weak D match, TRBD1 (5 bases). The CDR3 consists of 14 residues. Germline V gives CDR1 LNHDA, CDR2 SQIVND (reference sequence). Trimming stripped 5 bases from V and 2 bases from J, with 11 bases between.

The CDR3 coding sequence is TGCGCCAGCAGTGGTGTACAGGGGACCGCTATCAAAGCCAAAAACATTCAGTACTTC. It codes for CASSGVQGTAIKAKNIQYF. The chain employs TRBV10-2 and TRBJ2-4; 7 bases line up with TRBD1. The CDR3 loop spans 19 amino acids. Germline lookup yields CDR1 WSHSY and CDR2 SAAADI. V was pared by 4 bases and J by 0 bases, with 15 bases of the junction left unmatched.

The CDR3 coding sequence is TGTGCCAGCAGCTTGACAGGGATGGAGACCCAGTACTTC. Encoded protein: CASSLTGMETQYF. The chain uses TRBV11-2 and TRBJ2-5; 7 positions agree with TRBD1. CDR3 length: 13 amino acids. The junction had 3 bases not matched to a gene; V was cut back by 3 bases and J by 5 bases. The germline CDR1 and CDR2 sequences are SGHAT and FQNNGV.

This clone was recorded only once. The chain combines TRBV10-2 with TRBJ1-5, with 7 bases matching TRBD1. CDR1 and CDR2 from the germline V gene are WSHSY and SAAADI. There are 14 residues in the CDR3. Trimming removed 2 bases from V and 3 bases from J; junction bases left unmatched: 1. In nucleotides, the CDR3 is TGCGCCAGCAGTGAGACAGGGGCCAATCAGCCCCAGCATTTT. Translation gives CASSETGANQPQHF.

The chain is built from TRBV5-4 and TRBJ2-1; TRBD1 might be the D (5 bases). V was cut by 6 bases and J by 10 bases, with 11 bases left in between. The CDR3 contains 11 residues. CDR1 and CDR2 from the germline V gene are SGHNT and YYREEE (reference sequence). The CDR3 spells CASTLDTEQFF. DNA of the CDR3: TGTGCCAGCACCCTGGACACGGAGCAGTTCTTC. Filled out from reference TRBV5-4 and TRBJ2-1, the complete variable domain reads ETGVTQSPTHLIKTRGQQVTLRCSSQSGHNTVSWYQQALGQGPQFIFQYYREEENGRGNFPPRFSGLQFPNYSSELNVNALELDDSALYLCASTLDTEQFFGPGTRLTVL.

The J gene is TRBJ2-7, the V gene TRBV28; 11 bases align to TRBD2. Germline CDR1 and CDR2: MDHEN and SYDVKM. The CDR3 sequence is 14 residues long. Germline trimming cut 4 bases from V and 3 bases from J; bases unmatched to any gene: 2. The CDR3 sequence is CASSSSGRSYEQYF. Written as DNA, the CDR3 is TGTGCCAGCAGTTCTAGCGGGAGGAGCTACGAGCAGTACTTC.